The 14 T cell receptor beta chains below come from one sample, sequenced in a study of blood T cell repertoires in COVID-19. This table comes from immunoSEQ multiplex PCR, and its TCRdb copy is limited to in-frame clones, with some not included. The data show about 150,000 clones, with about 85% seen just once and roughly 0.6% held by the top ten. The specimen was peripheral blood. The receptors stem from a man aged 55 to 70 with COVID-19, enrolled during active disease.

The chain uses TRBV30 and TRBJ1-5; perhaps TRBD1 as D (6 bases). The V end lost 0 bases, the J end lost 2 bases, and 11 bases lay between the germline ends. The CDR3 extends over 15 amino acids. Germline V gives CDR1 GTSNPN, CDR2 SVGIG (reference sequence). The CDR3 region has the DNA TGTGCCTGGAGTGTACGGGGGGCGGGCAATCAGCCCCAGCATTTT. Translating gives CAWSVRGAGNQPQHF.

The CDR3 DNA sequence: TGTGCCAGCACCGGGACAGGGGGCTTCTCCTATAATTCACCCCTCCACTTT. It yields the protein CASTGTGGFSYNSPLHF. The chain uses TRBV19 and TRBJ1-6, with 12 bases fitting TRBD1. V shed 9 bases and J 0 bases; nucleotides not matched to a gene: 6. Per the germline V gene, CDR1 is LNHDA and CDR2 is SQIVND (reference sequence). The CDR3 length is 17 residues.

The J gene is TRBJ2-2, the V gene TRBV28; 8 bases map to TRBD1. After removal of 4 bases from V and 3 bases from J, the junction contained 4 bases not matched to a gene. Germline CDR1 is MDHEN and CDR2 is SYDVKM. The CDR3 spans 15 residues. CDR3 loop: CASSSGGADTGELFF. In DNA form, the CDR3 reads TGTGCCAGCAGTTCAGGGGGCGCCGACACCGGGGAGCTGTTTTTT.

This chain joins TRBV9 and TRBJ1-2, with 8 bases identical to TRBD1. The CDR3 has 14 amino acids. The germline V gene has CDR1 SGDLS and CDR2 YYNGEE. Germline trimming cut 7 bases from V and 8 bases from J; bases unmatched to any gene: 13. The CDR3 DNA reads TGTGCCAGCGCACGTGACAGGGGTTTCGAGGGCTACACCTTC. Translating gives CASARDRGFEGYTF.

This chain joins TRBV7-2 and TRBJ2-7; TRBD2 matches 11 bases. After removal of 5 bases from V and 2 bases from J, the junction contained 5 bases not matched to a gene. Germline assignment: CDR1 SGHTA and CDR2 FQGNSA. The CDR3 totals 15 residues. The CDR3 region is CASSQGLAATYEQYF. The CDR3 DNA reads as TGTGCCAGCAGCCAGGGACTAGCGGCAACCTACGAGCAGTACTTC.

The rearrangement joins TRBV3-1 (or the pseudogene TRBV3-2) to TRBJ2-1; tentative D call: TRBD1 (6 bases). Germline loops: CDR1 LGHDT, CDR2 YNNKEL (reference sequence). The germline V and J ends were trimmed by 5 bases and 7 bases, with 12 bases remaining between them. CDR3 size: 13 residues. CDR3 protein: CASSSIQGNEQFF. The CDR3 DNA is TGTGCCAGCAGCTCAATCCAGGGGAATGAGCAGTTCTTC.

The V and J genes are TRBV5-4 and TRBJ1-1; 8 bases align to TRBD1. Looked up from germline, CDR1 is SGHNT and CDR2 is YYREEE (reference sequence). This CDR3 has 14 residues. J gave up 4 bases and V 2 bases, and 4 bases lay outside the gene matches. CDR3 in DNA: TGTGCCAGCAGCTTACCAGGGGGCGGCACTGAAGCTTTCTTT. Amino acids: CASSLPGGGTEAFF.

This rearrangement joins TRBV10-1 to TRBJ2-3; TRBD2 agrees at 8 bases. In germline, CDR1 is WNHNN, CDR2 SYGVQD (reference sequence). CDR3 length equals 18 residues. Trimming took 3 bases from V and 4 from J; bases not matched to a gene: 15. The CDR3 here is CASSDRAFRGGSSDTQYF. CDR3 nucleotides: TGCGCCAGCAGTGACCGAGCGTTTCGGGGGGGTTCTTCAGATACGCAGTATTTT.

The CDR3 DNA reads TGCGCCAGCAGCTTGGCATTTGGCGGCTCATATGGCTACACCTTC. This codes for CASSLAFGGSYGYTF. The chain links TRBV5-1 to TRBJ1-2; no reliable D call. Trimming took 0 bases from V and 5 from J, leaving 14 bases between them. Germline values: CDR1 SGHRS, CDR2 YFSETQ. The CDR3 has 15 residues.

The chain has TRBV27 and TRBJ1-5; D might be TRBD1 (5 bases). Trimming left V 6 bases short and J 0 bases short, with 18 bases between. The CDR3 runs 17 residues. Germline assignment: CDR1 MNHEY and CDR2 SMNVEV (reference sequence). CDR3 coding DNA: TGTGCCAGCAGGACTTTCTCGGGGGGAAATAGCAATCAGCCCCAGCATTTT. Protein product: CASRTFSGGNSNQPQHF.

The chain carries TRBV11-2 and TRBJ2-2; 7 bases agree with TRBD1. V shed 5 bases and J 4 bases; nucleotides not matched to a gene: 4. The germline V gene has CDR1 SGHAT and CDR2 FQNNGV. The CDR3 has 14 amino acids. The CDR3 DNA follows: TGTGCCAGCAGCCAGGGGGTGGGCACCGGGGAGCTGTTTTTT. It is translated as CASSQGVGTGELFF.

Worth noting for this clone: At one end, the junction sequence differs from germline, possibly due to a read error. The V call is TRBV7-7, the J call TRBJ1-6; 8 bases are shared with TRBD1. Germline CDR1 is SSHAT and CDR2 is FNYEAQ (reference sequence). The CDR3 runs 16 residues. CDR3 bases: TGTGCTAGCAGTCCAGAAGGTGGACAGGGTATTTCACCCCTCCACTTT. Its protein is CASSPEGGQGISPLHF.

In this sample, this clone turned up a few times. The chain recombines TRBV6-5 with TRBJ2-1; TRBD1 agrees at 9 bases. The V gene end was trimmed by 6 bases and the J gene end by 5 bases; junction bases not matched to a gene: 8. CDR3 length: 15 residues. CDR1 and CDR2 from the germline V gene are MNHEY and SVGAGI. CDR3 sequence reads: CASRRTGQGNNEQFF. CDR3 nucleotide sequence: TGTGCCAGCAGACGTACGGGACAGGGTAACAATGAGCAGTTCTTC.

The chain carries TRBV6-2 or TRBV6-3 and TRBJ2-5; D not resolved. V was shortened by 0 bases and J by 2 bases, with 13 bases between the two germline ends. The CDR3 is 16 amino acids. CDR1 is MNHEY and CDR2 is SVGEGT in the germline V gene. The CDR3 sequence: CASSYSNPPDQETQYF. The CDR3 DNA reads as TGTGCCAGCAGTTACTCGAATCCCCCAGATCAAGAGACCCAGTACTTC.